This T cell receptor (beta chain) came from a study of T cell responses to AZD1222 COVID-19 vaccine. About the study: Pooled in the analysis were second doses at about 4 or about 12 weeks.

The germline gives CDR1 MGHRA, CDR2 YSYEKL. The CDR3 runs to 19 residues. V was pared by 0 bases and J by 6 bases, with 20 bases of the junction left unmatched. Here immunoSEQ multiplex PCR was the method, and the copy in TCRdb shows in-frame clones only, minus some. In the table there are about 170,000 clones, 87% of which are singletons. Overall study findings and caveats: Spike-wide vaccine-associated CD4 TCRs dominated at 160-218 and 743-854.

This clone was counted once. Its specificity is unknown. The sample here was peripheral blood, taken on day 0 of AZD1222 vaccination. The receptor's source is an adult in good health. This chain joins TRBV4-1 and TRBJ2-7; 7 bases line up with TRBD1. CDR3 coding DNA: TGCGCCAGCAGCCAAGATTTGTCCCCAAGGACGGACAGGAGTGGCGAGCAGTACTTC. Its translation is CASSQDLSPRTDRSGEQYF.